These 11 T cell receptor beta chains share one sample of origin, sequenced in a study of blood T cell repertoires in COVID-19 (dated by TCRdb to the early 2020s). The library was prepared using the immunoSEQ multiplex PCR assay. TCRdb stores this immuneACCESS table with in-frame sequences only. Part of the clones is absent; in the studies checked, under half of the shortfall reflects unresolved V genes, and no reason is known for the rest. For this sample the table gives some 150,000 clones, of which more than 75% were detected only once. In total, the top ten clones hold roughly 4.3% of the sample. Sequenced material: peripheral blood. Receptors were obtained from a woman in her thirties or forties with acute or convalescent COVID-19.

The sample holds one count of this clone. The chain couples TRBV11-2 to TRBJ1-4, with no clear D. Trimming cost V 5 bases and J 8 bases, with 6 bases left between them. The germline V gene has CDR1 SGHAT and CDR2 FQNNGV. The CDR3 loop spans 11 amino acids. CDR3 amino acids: CASSLGEKLFF. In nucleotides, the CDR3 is TGTGCCAGCAGCCTCGGGGAAAAACTGTTTTTT.

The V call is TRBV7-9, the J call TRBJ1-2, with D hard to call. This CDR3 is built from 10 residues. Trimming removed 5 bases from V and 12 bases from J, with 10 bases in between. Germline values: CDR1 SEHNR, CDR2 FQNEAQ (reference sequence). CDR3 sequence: CASSTLQDTF. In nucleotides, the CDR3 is TGTGCCAGCAGCACCCTCCAGGACACCTTC.

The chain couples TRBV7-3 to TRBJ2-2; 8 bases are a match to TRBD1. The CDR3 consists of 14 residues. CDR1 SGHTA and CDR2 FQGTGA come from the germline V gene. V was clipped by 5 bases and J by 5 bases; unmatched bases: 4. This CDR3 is CASSPDRATGELFF. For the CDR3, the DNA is TGTGCCAGCAGCCCGGACAGGGCGACCGGGGAGCTGTTTTTT.

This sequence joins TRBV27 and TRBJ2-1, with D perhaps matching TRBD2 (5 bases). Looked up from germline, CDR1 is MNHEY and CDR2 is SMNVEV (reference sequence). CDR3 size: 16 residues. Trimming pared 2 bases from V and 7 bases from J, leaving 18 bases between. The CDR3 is CASSLGGRIAQNEQFF. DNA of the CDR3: TGTGCCAGCAGTTTAGGAGGAAGGATAGCGCAGAATGAGCAGTTCTTC.

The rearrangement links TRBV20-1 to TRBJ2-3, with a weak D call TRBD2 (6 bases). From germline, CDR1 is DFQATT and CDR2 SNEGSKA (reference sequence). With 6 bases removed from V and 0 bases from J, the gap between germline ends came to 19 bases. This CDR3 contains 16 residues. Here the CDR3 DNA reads TGCAGTGCCAGTAGGGTAGCGGTTTTTAGCACAGATACGCAGTATTTT. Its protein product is CSASRVAVFSTDTQYF.

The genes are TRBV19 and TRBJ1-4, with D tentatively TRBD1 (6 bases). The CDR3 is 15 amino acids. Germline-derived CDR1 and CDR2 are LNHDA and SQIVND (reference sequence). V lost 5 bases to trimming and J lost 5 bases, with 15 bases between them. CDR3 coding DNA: TGTGCCAGTAGTGGGGGCCGCCTGGGGAATGAAAAACTGTTTTTT. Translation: CASSGGRLGNEKLFF. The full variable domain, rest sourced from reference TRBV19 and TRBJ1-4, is DGGITQSPKYLFRKEGQNVTLSCEQNLNHDAMYWYRQDPGQGLRLIYYSQIVNDFQKGDIAEGYSVSREKKESFPLTVTSAQKNPTAFYLCASSGGRLGNEKLFFGSGTQLSVL.

Written as DNA, the CDR3 is TGTGCCAGCAGTACCCAGTTGAGCGTTAATGAAAAACTGTTTTTT. It codes for CASSTQLSVNEKLFF. The rearrangement joins TRBV6-5 to TRBJ1-4, with unresolved D. Trimming stripped 5 bases from V and 4 bases from J, with 14 bases between. This CDR3 comprises 15 residues. The germline CDR1 and CDR2 sequences are MNHEY and SVGAGI.

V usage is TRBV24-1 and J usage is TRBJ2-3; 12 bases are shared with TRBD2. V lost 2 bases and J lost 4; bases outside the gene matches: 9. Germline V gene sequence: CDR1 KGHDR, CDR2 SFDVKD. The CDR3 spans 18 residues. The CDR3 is CATSDYPSGRAGADTQYF. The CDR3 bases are TGTGCCACCAGTGATTATCCTAGCGGGAGGGCCGGCGCAGATACGCAGTATTTT.

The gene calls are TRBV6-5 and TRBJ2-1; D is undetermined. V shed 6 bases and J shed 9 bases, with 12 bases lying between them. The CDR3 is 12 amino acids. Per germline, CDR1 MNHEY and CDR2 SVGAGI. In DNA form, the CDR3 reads TGTGCCAGCAGCCGGAGTGGAGTTGAGCAGTTCTTC. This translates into CASSRSGVEQFF.

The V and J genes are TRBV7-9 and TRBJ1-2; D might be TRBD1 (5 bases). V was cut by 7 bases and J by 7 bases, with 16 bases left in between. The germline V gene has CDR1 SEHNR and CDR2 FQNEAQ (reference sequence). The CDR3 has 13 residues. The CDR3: CASNGQGIIGYTF. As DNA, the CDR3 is TGTGCCAGCAACGGGCAGGGCATTATTGGCTACACCTTC. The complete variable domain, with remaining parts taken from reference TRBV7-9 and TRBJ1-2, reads DTGVSQNPRHKITKRGQNVTFRCDPISEHNRLYWYRQTLGQGPEFLTYFQNEAQLEKSRLLSDRFSAERPKGSFSTLEIQRTEQGDSAMYLCASNGQGIIGYTFGSGTRLTVV.

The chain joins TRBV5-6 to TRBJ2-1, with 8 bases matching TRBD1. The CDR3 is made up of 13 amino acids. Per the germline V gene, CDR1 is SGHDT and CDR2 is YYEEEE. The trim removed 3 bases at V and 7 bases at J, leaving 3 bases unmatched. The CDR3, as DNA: TGTGCCAGCAGCTCGGACAGGGTGAATGAGCAGTTCTTC. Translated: CASSSDRVNEQFF. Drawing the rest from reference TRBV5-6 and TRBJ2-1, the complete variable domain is DAGVTQSPTHLIKTRGQQVTLRCSPKSGHDTVSWYQQALGQGPQFIFQYYEEEERQRGNFPDRFSGHQFPNYSSELNVNALLLGDSALYLCASSSDRVNEQFFGPGTRLTVL.